A single T cell receptor (beta chain) is shown here with its context. Its antigen is unknown. This sample is part of a study of OX40 agonist ivuxolimab in advanced cancers. Study outcomes and limitations: At 0.1 to 3.0 mg/kg, clonal expansion of CD4+ and CD8+ blood T cells had occurred by week 6. More expanded clones were seen, on average, in CD8+ T cells than in CD4+.

Only in-frame clones appear in the TCRdb table, and some are missing; sequencing was by immunoSEQ multiplex PCR. The table includes about 62,000 clones, 70% to 90% detected once. Germline V lookup: CDR1 SNHLY, CDR2 FYNNEI. The ends were cut back, 7 bases at V and 7 bases at J, with 16 bases in the middle. The CDR3 is 13 residues long. The TCR comes from an adult with an advanced solid tumor such as melanoma, head and neck, liver or kidney cancer. This chain connects TRBV2 to TRBJ1-1; D unresolved. Sequencing used CD4+ or CD8+ T cells sorted from blood, obtained in a trial of the OX40 agonist ivuxolimab. The chain's CDR3 is CASTAANRDEAFF. CDR3 nucleotides: TGTGCCAGCACCGCGGCCAACCGGGATGAAGCTTTCTTT. The whole variable domain, remainder taken from reference TRBV2 and TRBJ1-1, is EPEVTQTPSHQVTQMGQEVILRCVPISNHLYFYWYRQILGQKVEFLVSFYNNEISEKSEIFDDQFSVERPDGSNFTLKIRSTKLEDSAMYFCASTAANRDEAFFGQGTRLTVV.